The T cell receptor (beta chain) under discussion was sequenced for a study of T cell repertoires in cytomegalovirus infection. On the study more broadly: Public signatures in TCR beta pointed to CMV infection and matching HLA type.

TCRdb called the reads again in MiXCR, with one record for every CDR3 protein. There are under 850,000 distinct CDR3 sequences in the sample; about 40% occur only once, and 2.8% lies in the top ten. With regard to this clonotype: No antigen is known for it.

The CDR3 runs to 14 residues. CDR1 SQVTM and CDR2 ANQGSEA come from the germline V gene. Deletions cut 5 bases from V and 4 bases from J, with 17 bases between. General study results and limits: Predominance within the ex vivo response was attributable to HLA-C-restricted CMV-specific TCR beta clonotypes. CMV carriers having the relevant HLA were flagged by cumulative public TCR beta family frequency.

The rearrangement uses TRBV29-1 and TRBJ1-1, with D possibly matching TRBD1 (5 bases). The material sequenced was PBMCs. This TCR came from a human donor in good health (CMV status not recorded). Some clones in this sample may be carry-over from other donors' samples. The CDR3 coding sequence is TGCAGCGTTCCACAGGTTCTAGACGCCACTGAAGCTTTCTTT. Translated, it gives CSVPQVLDATEAFF.